This T cell receptor (beta chain) originates from a study of blood T cell repertoires in COVID-19. The overall study: Some COVID-19 samples were acute and others convalescent; all came from the United States, Italy and Spain.

Per the original methods: Amplifying reference gene primers gave estimates of nucleated cell counts. Repertoires were generated with immunoSEQ multiplex PCR, while TCRdb's copy carries only in-frame clones and drops some. D and trimming come from the DNA, and the V and J calls and clone size come from that table. The repertoire holds roughly 250,000 clones, with around 85% as singletons. The sample holds a few counts of this clone. Trimming shortened V by 0 bases and J by 0 bases, and 12 bases separated the two germline ends. The CDR3 loop spans 18 amino acids. Germline V gives CDR1 LGHDT, CDR2 YNNKEL (reference sequence).

The sample taken for sequencing was peripheral blood. The chain links TRBV3-1 (or the pseudogene TRBV3-2) to TRBJ1-6, with D perhaps TRBD1 (5 bases). The clonotype originates from a woman of 80 years or more with acute or convalescent COVID-19. CDR3 sequence reads: CASSQDLGVSSYNSPLHF. DNA of the CDR3: TGTGCCAGCAGCCAAGATTTAGGGGTAAGCTCCTATAATTCACCCCTCCACTTT.